A single sample gave rise to the 24 T cell receptor beta chains below, sequenced in a study of pediatric ulcerative colitis. Rectal tissue came from one to two pinch biopsies taken at colonoscopy. Assay used: immunoSEQ multiplex PCR; TCRdb lists only in-frame clones, some missing. The sample has about 36,000 clones, 73% seen once. The source material was gut tissue. The receptors here all came from a boy between 10 and 17 years old with moderate ulcerative colitis.

V gene TRBV28 combines with J gene TRBJ2-7, with D unresolved. Trimming pared 4 bases from V and 9 bases from J, leaving 13 bases between. CDR1 and CDR2 (germline): MDHEN, SYDVKM. This CDR3 is 12 amino acids long. Here the CDR3 reads CASSSAAWGQYF. CDR3 bases: TGTGCCAGCAGTTCCGCGGCCTGGGGGCAGTACTTC.

This chain uses TRBV19 with TRBJ2-5; no clear D. V lost 2 bases to trimming and J lost 4 bases, with 5 bases between them. The CDR3 extends over 12 amino acids. Germline CDR1 LNHDA, CDR2 SQIVND (reference sequence). The CDR3 loop reads CASSILGETQYF. In DNA form, the CDR3 reads TGTGCCAGTAGTATACTCGGAGAGACCCAGTACTTC.

The chain is built from TRBV18 and TRBJ2-1, with 11 bases aligning to TRBD2. The V gene end was trimmed by 2 bases and the J gene end by 6 bases; junction bases not matched to a gene: 3. This CDR3 region has 15 residues. In germline, CDR1 is KGHSH, CDR2 LQKENI. CDR3 in DNA: TGTGCCAGCTCACCAAGTAGCGGGGGGGTCAATGAGCAGTTCTTC. It encodes CASSPSSGGVNEQFF.

The V and J genes are TRBV6-4 and TRBJ2-7; D gene uncertain. Germline CDR1 MRHNA, CDR2 SNTAGT. The CDR3 has 14 amino acids. Deletions cut 3 bases from V and 4 bases from J, with 13 bases between. The CDR3 coding sequence is TGTGCCAGCAGTGAACCAATGAGCTTGTACGAGCAGTACTTC. Encoded protein: CASSEPMSLYEQYF.

The chain uses TRBV6-4 and TRBJ2-7; 12 bases are shared with TRBD2. The junction had 6 bases not matched to a gene; V was cut back by 6 bases and J by 0 bases. This CDR3 comprises 16 residues. Germline CDR1 reads MRHNA; CDR2 reads SNTAGT. The CDR3 nucleotides are TGTGCCAGCAGCCGGACTAGCGGGGAGAGCTCCTACGAGCAGTACTTC. It encodes CASSRTSGESSYEQYF.

The genes are TRBV11-3 and TRBJ1-2; D remains ambiguous. The CDR3 is made up of 14 amino acids. Germline V gene sequence: CDR1 SGHNT, CDR2 YENEEA. V dropped 3 bases and J dropped 4 bases, with 12 bases sitting between them. The CDR3 bases are TGTGCCAGCAGCTTTAATACAGAACTCTATGGCTACACCTTC. Protein: CASSFNTELYGYTF.

The gene calls are TRBV11-2 and TRBJ1-3; D remains unclear. V was pared by 0 bases and J by 9 bases, with 9 bases between. The CDR3 spans 13 residues. The germline V gene encodes CDR1 SGHAT and CDR2 FQNNGV. Here the CDR3 DNA reads TGTGCCAGCAGCTTAGACCCGTATCCCACCATATATTTT. Its protein is CASSLDPYPTIYF.

This clone was seen a single time. J is TRBJ2-7 and V is TRBV10-3; 8 bases are a match to TRBD2. The CDR3 runs to 14 residues. Germline V gene sequence: CDR1 ENHRY, CDR2 SYGVKD. The V segment lost 8 bases and the J segment 6 bases; nucleotides outside the gene matches: 12. CDR3 loop: CAIGESGSLGEQYF. The CDR3 region has the DNA TGTGCCATCGGCGAGAGCGGGAGCCTTGGCGAGCAGTACTTC.

The rearrangement links TRBV7-2 to TRBJ2-5, with D possibly being TRBD2 (6 bases). The CDR3 spans 14 residues. V lost 1 base and J lost 9, with 15 bases in between. Germline CDR1 and CDR2: SGHTA and FQGNSA. The CDR3 loop is CASSLEVSSGAQYF. In DNA, the CDR3 is TGTGCCAGCAGCTTAGAAGTCAGCTCGGGGGCCCAGTACTTC.

The chain has TRBV6-1 and TRBJ1-3; D gene ambiguous. The V and J ends lost 5 bases and 0 bases respectively, with 11 bases between them. Per the germline V gene, CDR1 is MNHNS and CDR2 is SASEGT. The CDR3 is 15 amino acids. Here the CDR3 reads CASSPGWGSGNTIYF. CDR3 sequence (DNA): TGTGCCAGCAGTCCGGGGTGGGGCTCTGGAAACACCATATATTTT.

The chain has TRBV27 and TRBJ1-6, with 7 bases aligning to TRBD1. The CDR3 is made up of 15 amino acids. The V gene end was trimmed by 6 bases and the J gene end by 0 bases; junction bases not matched to a gene: 2. Germline V CDR1 and CDR2: MNHEY, SMNVEV (reference sequence). CDR3 nucleotide sequence: TGTGCCAGCAGGGACAGGCTCTCCTATAATTCACCCCTCCACTTT. Its protein is CASRDRLSYNSPLHF.

Concerning this clone itself: At one end, the junction sequence differs from germline, possibly due to a read error. The chain is built from TRBV4-1 and TRBJ2-5; tentatively, D is TRBD2 (6 bases). CDR3 length: 15 residues. Germline CDR1 and CDR2: MGHRA and YSYEKL. The CDR3 sequence is CASSGGWGDQETQYF. DNA of the CDR3: TGCGCCAGCAGTGGTGGTTGGGGGGACCAGGAGACCCAGTACTTC.

V usage is TRBV11-2 and J usage is TRBJ2-7; 9 bases are a match to TRBD1. J lost 3 bases, V lost 5 bases, and 5 bases had no gene match. CDR1 and CDR2 from the germline V gene are SGHAT and FQNNGV. The CDR3 is 14 residues long. The CDR3 DNA reads TGTGCCAGCAGCATGGGACAGGGTCTCTACGAGCAGTACTTC. It is translated as CASSMGQGLYEQYF.

V and J are TRBV5-8 and TRBJ1-1; D remains unclear. Germline lookup yields CDR1 SGHTS and CDR2 YDEGEE. This CDR3 is built from 11 residues. Trimming shortened V by 5 bases and J by 0 bases, and 2 bases separated the two germline ends. CDR3 in amino acids: CASRMNTEAFF. The CDR3 nucleotides read TGTGCCAGCAGGATGAACACTGAAGCTTTCTTT.

The chain joins TRBV6-1 to TRBJ1-1; D is perhaps TRBD1 (6 bases). Germline V gene lookup returns CDR1 MNHNS and CDR2 SASEGT. The CDR3 loop spans 14 amino acids. Trimming removed 5 bases at V and 5 bases at J, with 15 bases between. CDR3 nucleotide sequence: TGTGCCAGCAGTATGCGGGGGCAAAGGACTGAAGCTTTCTTT. Encoded protein: CASSMRGQRTEAFF.

The rearrangement joins TRBV19 to TRBJ2-5; D gene unclear. The length of the CDR3 is 15 residues. Germline V gives CDR1 LNHDA, CDR2 SQIVND (reference sequence). The germline V and J ends were trimmed by 0 bases and 4 bases, with 12 bases remaining between them. The CDR3 sequence is CASSIDPSLGETQYF. In nucleotides, the CDR3 is TGTGCCAGTAGTATAGACCCCTCTTTGGGAGAGACCCAGTACTTC.

The chain combines TRBV11-3 with TRBJ2-7; 13 bases are a match to TRBD2. The CDR3 totals 16 residues. Germline loops: CDR1 SGHNT, CDR2 YENEEA. The trim removed 5 bases at V and 1 base at J, leaving 5 bases unmatched. CDR3 loop: CASSIGTSGISYEQYF. The CDR3 DNA sequence: TGTGCCAGCAGCATTGGGACTAGCGGGATTTCCTACGAGCAGTACTTC.

This sequence joins TRBV30 and TRBJ1-5; unclear D gene. The V end was cut by 0 bases, the J end by 4 bases, with 7 bases between. Looked up from germline, CDR1 is GTSNPN and CDR2 is SVGIG (reference sequence). The CDR3 loop spans 13 amino acids. The CDR3 DNA is TGTGCCTGGAGTGTAGACGGAAATCAGCCCCAGCATTTT. Translating it yields CAWSVDGNQPQHF.

The chain is built from TRBV7-2 and TRBJ1-6; D is unclear. CDR1 is SGHTA, CDR2 FQGNSA, per germline. The CDR3 spans 17 residues. The V end was cut by 2 bases, the J end by 8 bases, with 19 bases between. CDR3 bases: TGTGCCAGCAGCTTAAGGATCCGGCAAGTGTCTTATTCACCCCTCCACTTT. Amino acid sequence: CASSLRIRQVSYSPLHF.

This chain connects TRBV28 to TRBJ2-6; either TRBD1 or TRBD2 may supply D (5 bases each). The germline CDR1 and CDR2 sequences are MDHEN and SYDVKM. The CDR3 consists of 16 residues. V was shortened by 7 bases and J by 2 bases, with 15 bases between the two germline ends. The DNA for the CDR3 is TGTGCCAGCACCAACCGGGGCAGACCTGGGGCCAACGTCCTGACTTTC. The encoded protein is CASTNRGRPGANVLTF.

The chain couples TRBV23-1 to TRBJ1-4; D is unclear. TRBV23-1 is placed among ORFs of uncertain function. This CDR3 has 18 residues. V lost 6 bases and J 10 bases, leaving 30 bases between the germline ends. CDR3 protein: CASSQVETRASKAGKLFF. CDR3 DNA: TGCGCCAGCAGCCAGGTAGAAACTCGAGCATCTAAGGCAGGAAAACTGTTTTTT.

The V gene is TRBV5-1, the J gene TRBJ1-5; D uncertain. Trimming took off 5 bases at V and 0 bases at J, with 9 bases between the two ends. Germline V gene lookup returns CDR1 SGHRS and CDR2 YFSETQ. CDR3 length: 14 residues. CDR3 bases: TGCGCCAGCAGGGCCGGGGATAGCAATCAGCCCCAGCATTTT. Protein product: CASRAGDSNQPQHF.

This chain uses TRBV18 with TRBJ2-7; D remains ambiguous. V was trimmed by 4 bases and J by 5 bases, leaving 18 bases between them. Germline values: CDR1 KGHSH, CDR2 LQKENI. The CDR3 length is 15 residues. As DNA, the CDR3 is TGTGCCAGCTCACAGTTCGGAGAGATGGAAAACGAGCAGTACTTC. Its protein product is CASSQFGEMENEQYF.

This clone is classed as medium-sized (0.01 to 0.1%). V usage is TRBV5-1 and J usage is TRBJ1-5; 7 nucleotides agree with TRBD1. This CDR3 has 14 amino acids. Unmatched junction bases numbered 9, after V lost 5 bases and J lost 7 bases. Germline-derived CDR1 and CDR2 are SGHRS and YFSETQ. The CDR3, as DNA: TGCGCCAGCAGTCCTGGACAGGAAAGCCAGCCCCAGCATTTT. Amino acids: CASSPGQESQPQHF.